The T cell receptor beta chain under discussion was sequenced for a study of T-cell memory formation after mild COVID-19. Study-level results: Some clones that responded turned up in pre-infection memory, which suggests that cross-reactive memory joined in.

A note on this clonotype: Its cognate antigen is unknown.

5'RACE primed at constant segments yielded TCR alpha and TCR beta cDNA libraries bearing sample barcodes and UMIs. TCRdb used MiXCR to reprocess the 5' RACE reads, holding one entry per CDR3 protein. The data show roughly 300,000 distinct CDR3 sequences, 8% to 10% seen once. V lost 7 bases and J 9 bases, leaving 19 bases between the germline ends. The CDR3 loop spans 15 amino acids. The V gene's germline CDR1 is MNHNS and CDR2 SASEGT. Source material: PBMCs or a T cell subset sorted from them (not recorded which). The sequence came from a man younger than 35 who had mild COVID-19 (a few samples of this study predate the infection). Cell type and time point are not known. The genes are TRBV6-1 and TRBJ1-6; D may be TRBD1 (5 bases). The CDR3 sequence is CASTPTGGSVSPLHF. CDR3 coding DNA: TGTGCCAGCACCCCGACGGGGGGTTCGGTTTCACCCCTCCACTTT.